Listed here are 17 T cell receptor beta chains from one sample, sequenced in a study of glioma-infiltrating T cells. TCR alpha and beta CDR3 regions were amplified from RNA using iRepertoire nested multiplex PCR. TCRdb called the multiplex PCR reads again in MiXCR, with one record for every CDR3 protein. The repertoire holds 300,000 to 400,000 distinct CDR3 sequences, with 41% as singletons. Sequenced input: glioma tissue, nonneoplastic brain tissue, or PBMCs (not recorded which). These receptors originate from a human donor with low-grade glioma or glioblastoma, undergoing nonglioma brain surgery, or in good health (not recorded which).

Of note for this clonotype: A single base separates this from a much larger clone, so it may be a read error. The chain uses TRBV6-2 or TRBV6-3 and TRBJ2-3; 8 nucleotides line up with TRBD2. Germline V gives CDR1 MNHEY, CDR2 SVGEGT. The length of the CDR3 is 15 residues. The V and J ends lost 5 bases and 2 bases, in that order; junction bases with no gene match: 6. In DNA, the CDR3 is TGTGCCAGCAGTCCTCCACTAGCGGTCACAGATACGCAGTATTTT. Protein: CASSPPLAVTDTQYF.

This clonotype was seen just once. The V and J genes are TRBV20-1 and TRBJ1-2; D uncertain. The length of the CDR3 is 13 residues. Germline V gene sequence: CDR1 DFQATT, CDR2 SNEGSKA (reference sequence). CDR3 sequence: CSVRSGKAYGYTF. CDR3 nucleotide sequence: TGCAGCGTCAGATCGGGGAAGGCATATGGCTACACCTTC.

The genes are TRBV20-1 and TRBJ2-3; D is uncertain. Germline V CDR1 and CDR2: DFQATT, SNEGSKA (reference sequence). V was cut by 0 bases and J by 7 bases, with 14 bases left in between. CDR3 size: 14 residues. CDR3 region: CSARDPAGANTQYF. The CDR3 DNA reads TGCAGTGCTAGAGATCCAGCCGGCGCAAATACGCAGTATTTT.

The table lists this clonotype with many counts. The chain recombines TRBV6-1 with TRBJ2-1; TRBD2 aligns across 8 bases. Germline V lookup: CDR1 MNHNS, CDR2 SASEGT. J lost 2 bases, V lost 7 bases, and 7 bases had no gene match. The CDR3 sequence is 15 residues long. The CDR3: CASTQLAATYNEQFF. In nucleotides, the CDR3 is TGTGCCAGCACCCAACTAGCGGCAACCTACAATGAGCAGTTCTTC.

This clonotype was seen more than once but under ten times. CDR3 in amino acids: CASSLARDYHPGFF. The CDR3 DNA reads TGTGCCAGCAGCTTAGCGAGGGACTACCACCCGGGGTTCTTC. V usage is TRBV7-2 and J usage is TRBJ2-1, with 7 bases identical to TRBD2. CDR1 is SGHTA and CDR2 is FQGNSA in the germline V gene. The V segment lost 0 bases and the J segment 15 bases; nucleotides outside the gene matches: 11. CDR3 size: 14 residues.

The rearrangement uses TRBV20-1 and TRBJ1-5, with a weak D call TRBD1 (5 bases). Trimming took off 8 bases at V and 1 base at J, with 12 bases between the two ends. Germline-derived CDR1 and CDR2 are DFQATT and SNEGSKA (reference sequence). The CDR3 totals 13 residues. CDR3 amino acids: CSISGGSNQPQHF. The CDR3 DNA reads as TGCAGTATAAGTGGGGGGAGCAATCAGCCCCAGCATTTT.

This chain uses TRBV4-3 with TRBJ2-5, with a tentative D call TRBD1 (6 bases). This CDR3 is 15 amino acids long. Looked up from germline, CDR1 is LGHNA and CDR2 is YSLEER. The V gene lost 1 base and the J gene lost 5 bases, with 14 bases spanning the gap. The CDR3 DNA reads as TGCGCCAGCAGCCAAGGGGGACAACCTGGGGAGACCCAGTACTTC. Translation gives CASSQGGQPGETQYF.

This clonotype was picked up many times. The gene calls are TRBV25-1 and TRBJ2-5, with no clear D. The CDR3 runs 14 residues. The V gene lost 5 bases and the J gene lost 5 bases, with 15 bases spanning the gap. Germline CDR1 is MGHDK and CDR2 is SYGVNS. The DNA for the CDR3 is TGTGCCAGCAGTAAACGGCTACCCGGTGAGACCCAGTACTTC. This gives the protein CASSKRLPGETQYF.

A single count supports this clonotype. The chain is built from TRBV4-2 and TRBJ2-5, with a possible D match to TRBD2 (5 bases). The V gene lost 6 bases and the J gene lost 5 bases, with 13 bases spanning the gap. CDR1 is LGHNA and CDR2 is YNFKEQ in the germline V gene. There are 13 residues in the CDR3. The CDR3 sequence is CASRRRSEETQYF. In DNA, the CDR3 is TGTGCCAGCAGACGACGTAGCGAGGAGACCCAGTACTTC.

In this sample, this clonotype turned up many times. This rearrangement joins TRBV28 to TRBJ1-5, with no clear D. This CDR3 contains 14 residues. Trimming removed 5 bases from V and 7 bases from J, with 15 bases in between. CDR1 is MDHEN and CDR2 is SYDVKM in the germline V gene. CDR3 region: CASSASPQWQPQHF. Here the CDR3 DNA reads TGTGCCAGCAGTGCTTCCCCGCAGTGGCAGCCCCAGCATTTT.

This clonotype appeared many times. CDR3 loop: CSAREYEQYF. CDR3 coding DNA: TGCAGTGCTAGAGAATACGAGCAGTACTTC. The chain carries TRBV20-1 and TRBJ2-7; unclear D gene. Trimming left V 0 bases short and J 4 bases short, with 1 base between. The CDR3 is 10 amino acids. Germline V gene sequence: CDR1 DFQATT, CDR2 SNEGSKA (reference sequence).

V and J are TRBV28 and TRBJ2-7, with D perhaps matching TRBD1 (5 bases). Germline CDR1 MDHEN, CDR2 SYDVKM. With 0 bases removed from V and 0 bases from J, the gap between germline ends came to 9 bases. The CDR3 length is 15 residues. CDR3 protein: CASSLWLDTSYEQYF. The CDR3 coding sequence is TGTGCCAGCAGTTTATGGTTGGACACCTCCTACGAGCAGTACTTC.

The V and J genes are TRBV19 and TRBJ2-3; D is uncertain. Trimming shortened V by 3 bases and J by 1 base, and 11 bases separated the two germline ends. CDR3 size: 15 residues. Germline V lookup: CDR1 LNHDA, CDR2 SQIVND (reference sequence). CDR3 coding DNA: TGTGCCAGTAGTATCGCCTGGCAGCGCACAGATACGCAGTATTTT. This translates into CASSIAWQRTDTQYF. Filled out from reference TRBV19 and TRBJ2-3, the complete variable domain reads DGGITQSPKYLFRKEGQNVTLSCEQNLNHDAMYWYRQDPGQGLRLIYYSQIVNDFQKGDIAEGYSVSREKKESFPLTVTSAQKNPTAFYLCASSIAWQRTDTQYFGPGTRLTVL.

This clonotype has at least ten counts. The rearrangement links TRBV20-1 to TRBJ1-5; D remains unclear. Trimming stripped 0 bases from V and 3 bases from J, with 12 bases between. The CDR3 has 15 amino acids. Germline CDR1 DFQATT, CDR2 SNEGSKA (reference sequence). This CDR3 reads CSARDPPEDNQPQHF. The CDR3 DNA reads as TGCAGTGCTAGAGATCCGCCCGAAGACAATCAGCCCCAGCATTTT.

This clonotype appeared many times. V gene TRBV28 combines with J gene TRBJ2-7, with 11 nucleotides matching TRBD1. Trimming at V came to 7 bases and at J to 7 bases, leaving 9 bases not matched to a gene. The germline gives CDR1 MDHEN, CDR2 SYDVKM. CDR3 length: 14 amino acids. The DNA of the CDR3 is TGTGCCAGCAACCTCCGGGACAGGGGGGGAGAGCAGTACTTC. Encoded protein: CASNLRDRGGEQYF.

The chain recombines TRBV27 with TRBJ1-1, with TRBD1 as a possible D gene (6 bases). This CDR3 contains 13 residues. Trimming stripped 5 bases from V and 5 bases from J, with 12 bases between. Germline V gene lookup returns CDR1 MNHEY and CDR2 SMNVEV (reference sequence). The CDR3 spells CASSATGRTEAFF. The CDR3 DNA follows: TGTGCCAGCAGTGCTACAGGGCGTACTGAAGCTTTCTTT.

This clonotype was found many times. This chain connects TRBV28 to TRBJ1-5, with a tentative D call TRBD1 (5 bases). CDR3 length equals 14 residues. The germline V gene has CDR1 MDHEN and CDR2 SYDVKM. The V and J ends lost 4 bases and 4 bases respectively, with 11 bases between them. CDR3 sequence (DNA): TGTGCCAGCAGTTGGGGGTCATCGAATCAGCCCCAGCATTTT. Translating it yields CASSWGSSNQPQHF.